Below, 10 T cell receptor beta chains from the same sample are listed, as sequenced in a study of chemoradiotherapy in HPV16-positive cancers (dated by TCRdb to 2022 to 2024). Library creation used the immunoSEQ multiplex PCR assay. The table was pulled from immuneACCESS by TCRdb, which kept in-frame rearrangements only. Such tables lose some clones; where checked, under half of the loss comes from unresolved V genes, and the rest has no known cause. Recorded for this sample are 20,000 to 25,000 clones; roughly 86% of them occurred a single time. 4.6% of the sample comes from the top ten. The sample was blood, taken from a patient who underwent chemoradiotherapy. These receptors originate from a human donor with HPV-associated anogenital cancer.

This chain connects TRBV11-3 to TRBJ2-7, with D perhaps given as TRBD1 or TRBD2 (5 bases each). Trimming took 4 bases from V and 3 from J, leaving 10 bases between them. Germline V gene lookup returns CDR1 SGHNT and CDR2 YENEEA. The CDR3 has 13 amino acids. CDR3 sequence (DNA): TGTGCCAGCAGCTCCGGGACCAACTACGAGCAGTACTTC. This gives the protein CASSSGTNYEQYF. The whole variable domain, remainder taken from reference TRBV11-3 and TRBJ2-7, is EAGVVQSPRYKIIEKKQPVAFWCNPISGHNTLYWYLQNLGQGPELLIRYENEEAVDDSQLPKDRFSAERLKGVDSTLKIQPAELGDSAVYLCASSSGTNYEQYFGPGTRLTVT.

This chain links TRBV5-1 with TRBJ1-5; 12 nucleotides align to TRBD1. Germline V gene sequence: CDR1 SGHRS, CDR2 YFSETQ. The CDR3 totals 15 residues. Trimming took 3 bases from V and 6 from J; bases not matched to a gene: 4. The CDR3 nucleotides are TGCGCCAGCAGCTCAGGGACAGGGGGCAGTCAGCCCCAGCATTTT. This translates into CASSSGTGGSQPQHF.

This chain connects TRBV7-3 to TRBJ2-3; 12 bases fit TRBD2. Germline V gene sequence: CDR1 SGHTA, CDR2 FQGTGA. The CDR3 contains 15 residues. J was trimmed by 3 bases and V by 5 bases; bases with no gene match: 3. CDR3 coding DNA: TGTGCCAGCAGCGAGACTAGCGGGAGAACAGATACGCAGTATTTT. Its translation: CASSETSGRTDTQYF. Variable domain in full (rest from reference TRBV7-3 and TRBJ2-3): GAGVSQTPSNKVTEKGKYVELRCDPISGHTALYWYRQSLGQGPEFLIYFQGTGAADDSGLPNDRFFAVRPEGSVSTLKIQRTERGDSAVYLCASSETSGRTDTQYFGPGTRLTVL.

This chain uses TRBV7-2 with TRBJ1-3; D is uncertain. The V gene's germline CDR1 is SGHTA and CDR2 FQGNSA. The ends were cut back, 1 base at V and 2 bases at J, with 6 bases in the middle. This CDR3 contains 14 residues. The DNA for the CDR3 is TGTGCCAGCAGCTTAGGGACTGCTGGAAACACCATATATTTT. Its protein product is CASSLGTAGNTIYF. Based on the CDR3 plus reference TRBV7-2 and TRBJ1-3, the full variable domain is GAGVSQSPSNKVTEKGKDVELRCDPISGHTALYWYRQSLGQGLEFLIYFQGNSAPDKSGLPSDRFSAERTGGSVSTLTIQRTQQEDSAVYLCASSLGTAGNTIYFGEGSWLTVV.

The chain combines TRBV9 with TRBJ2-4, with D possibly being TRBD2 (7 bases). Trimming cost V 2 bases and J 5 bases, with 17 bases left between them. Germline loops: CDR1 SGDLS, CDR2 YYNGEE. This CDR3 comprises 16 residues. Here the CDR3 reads CASSVGGGPGENIQYF. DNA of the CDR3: TGTGCCAGCAGCGTTGGCGGGGGCCCTGGCGAAAACATTCAGTACTTC.

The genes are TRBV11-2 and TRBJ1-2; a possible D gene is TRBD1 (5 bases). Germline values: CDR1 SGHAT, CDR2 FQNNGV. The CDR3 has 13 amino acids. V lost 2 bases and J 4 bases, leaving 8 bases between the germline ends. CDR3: CASSLLGAYGYTF. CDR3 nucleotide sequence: TGTGCCAGCAGCTTATTAGGGGCCTATGGCTACACCTTC.

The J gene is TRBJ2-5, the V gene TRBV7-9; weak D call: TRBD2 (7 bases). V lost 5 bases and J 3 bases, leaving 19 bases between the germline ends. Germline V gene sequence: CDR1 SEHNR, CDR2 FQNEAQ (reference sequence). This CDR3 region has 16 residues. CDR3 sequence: CASSPHPGGAEETQYF. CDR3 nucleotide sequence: TGTGCCAGCAGCCCCCACCCGGGGGGCGCGGAAGAGACCCAGTACTTC.

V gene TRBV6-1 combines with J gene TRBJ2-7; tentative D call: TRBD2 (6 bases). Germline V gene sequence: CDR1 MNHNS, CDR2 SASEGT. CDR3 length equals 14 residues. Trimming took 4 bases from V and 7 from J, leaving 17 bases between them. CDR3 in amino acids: CASSVPRDSWEQYF. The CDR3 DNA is TGTGCCAGCAGTGTCCCTCGGGACTCCTGGGAGCAGTACTTC.

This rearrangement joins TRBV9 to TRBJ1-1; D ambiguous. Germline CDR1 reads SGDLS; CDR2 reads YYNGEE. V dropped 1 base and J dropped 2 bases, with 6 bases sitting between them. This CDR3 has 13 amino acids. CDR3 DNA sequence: TGTGCCAGCAGCGTAACCGTCAACACTGAAGCTTTCTTT. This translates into CASSVTVNTEAFF.

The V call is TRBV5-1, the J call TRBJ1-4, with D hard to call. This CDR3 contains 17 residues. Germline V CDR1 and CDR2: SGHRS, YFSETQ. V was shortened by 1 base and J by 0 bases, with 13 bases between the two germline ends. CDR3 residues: CASSLNVMGATNEKLFF. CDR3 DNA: TGCGCCAGCAGCTTGAATGTTATGGGTGCAACTAATGAAAAACTGTTTTTT.